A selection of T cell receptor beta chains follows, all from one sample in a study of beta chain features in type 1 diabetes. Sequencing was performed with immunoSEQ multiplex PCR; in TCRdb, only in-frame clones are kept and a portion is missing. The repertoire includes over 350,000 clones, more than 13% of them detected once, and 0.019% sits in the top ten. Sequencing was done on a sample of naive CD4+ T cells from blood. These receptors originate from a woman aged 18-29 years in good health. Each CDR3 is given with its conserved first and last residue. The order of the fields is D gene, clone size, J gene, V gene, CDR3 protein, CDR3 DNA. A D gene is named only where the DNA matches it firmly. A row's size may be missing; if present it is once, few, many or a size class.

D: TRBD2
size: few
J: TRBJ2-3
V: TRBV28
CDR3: CASSFGLAGPDTQYF
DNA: TGTGCCAGCAGTTTTGGGCTAGCGGGGCCTGATACGCAGTATTTT

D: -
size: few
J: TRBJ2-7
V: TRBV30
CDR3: CAWSVTADTDLGEQYF
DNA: TGTGCCTGGAGTGTAACAGCCGACACCGACCTGGGCGAGCAGTACTTC

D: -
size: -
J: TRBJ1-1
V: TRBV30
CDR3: CAWSVADGIEAFF
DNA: TGTGCCTGGAGTGTAGCGGACGGTATTGAAGCTTTCTTT

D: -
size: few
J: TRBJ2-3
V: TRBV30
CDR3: CAWSSPGTDTQYF
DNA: TGTGCCTGGAGTTCTCCAGGGACAGATACGCAGTATTTT

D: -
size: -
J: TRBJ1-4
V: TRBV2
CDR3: CASKGREEKLFF
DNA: TGTGCCAGCAAGGGCAGGGAAGAAAAACTGTTTTTT

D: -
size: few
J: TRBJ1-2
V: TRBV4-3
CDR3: CASSQGAGTPRGYTF
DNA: TGCGCCAGCAGCCAAGGCGCAGGGACACCCCGCGGCTACACCTTC

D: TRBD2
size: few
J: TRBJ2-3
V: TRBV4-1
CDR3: CASSPMRTSGSTDTQYF
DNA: TGCGCCAGCAGCCCCATGAGGACTAGCGGAAGCACAGATACGCAGTATTTT

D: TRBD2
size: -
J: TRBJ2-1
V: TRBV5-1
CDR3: CASSRTSGRFSYNEQFF
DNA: TGCGCCAGCAGCCGGACTAGCGGGAGGTTCTCCTACAATGAGCAGTTCTTC

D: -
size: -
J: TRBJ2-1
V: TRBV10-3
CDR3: CAISGPTYNEQFF
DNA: TGTGCCATCTCTGGGCCCACCTACAATGAGCAGTTCTTC

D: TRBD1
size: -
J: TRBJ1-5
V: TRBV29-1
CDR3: CSVDGTGSNQPQHF
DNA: TGCAGCGTCGACGGGACAGGTAGCAATCAGCCCCAGCATTTT

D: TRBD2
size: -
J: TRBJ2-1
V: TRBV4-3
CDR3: CASSHGTLAVNHNEQFF
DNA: TGCGCCAGCAGCCACGGAACTCTAGCGGTGAACCACAATGAGCAGTTCTTC

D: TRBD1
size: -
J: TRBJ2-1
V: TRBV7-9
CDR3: CASSLVGTGVDEQFF
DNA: TGTGCCAGCAGCTTAGTCGGGACAGGGGTCGATGAGCAGTTCTTC

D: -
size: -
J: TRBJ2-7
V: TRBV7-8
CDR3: CASSFGRGNFYEQYF
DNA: TGTGCCAGCAGCTTCGGACGGGGAAACTTCTACGAGCAGTACTTC

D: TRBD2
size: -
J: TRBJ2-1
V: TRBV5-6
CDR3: CASSLRLAGVENEQFF
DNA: TGTGCCAGCAGCTTGAGGCTAGCGGGAGTGGAAAATGAGCAGTTCTTC

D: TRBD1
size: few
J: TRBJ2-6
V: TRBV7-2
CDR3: CASSLFGQGTSGANVLTF
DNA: TGTGCCAGCAGCTTGTTTGGACAGGGGACATCTGGGGCCAACGTCCTGACTTTC

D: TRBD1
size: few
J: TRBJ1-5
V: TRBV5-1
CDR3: CASSLTGNQPQHF
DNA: TGCGCCAGCAGCCTGACAGGGAATCAGCCCCAGCATTTT

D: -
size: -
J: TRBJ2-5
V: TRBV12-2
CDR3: CASRLADSGVETQYF
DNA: TGTGCAAGTCGCTTAGCGGACTCAGGGGTCGAGACCCAGTACTTC

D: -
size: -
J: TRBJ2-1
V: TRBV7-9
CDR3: CASSTQFF
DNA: TGTGCCAGCAGCACTCAGTTCTTC

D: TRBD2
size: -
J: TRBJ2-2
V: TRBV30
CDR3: CAWRSGRTGELFF
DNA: TGTGCCTGGAGGAGCGGGAGGACCGGGGAGCTGTTTTTT

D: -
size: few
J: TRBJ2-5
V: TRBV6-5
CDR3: CASSYSRHQETQYF
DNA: TGTGCCAGCAGTTACTCGCGCCACCAAGAGACCCAGTACTTC

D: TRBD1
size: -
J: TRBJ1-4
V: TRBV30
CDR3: CAVIPGGEKLFF
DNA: TGTGCCGTTATTCCAGGGGGCGAAAAACTGTTTTTT

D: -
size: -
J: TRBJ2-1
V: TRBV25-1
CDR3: CASSEWRDGSYNEQFF
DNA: TGTGCCAGCAGTGAGTGGCGGGACGGATCCTACAATGAGCAGTTCTTC

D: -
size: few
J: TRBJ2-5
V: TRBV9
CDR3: CASSVDPKGGTQYF
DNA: TGTGCCAGCAGCGTAGATCCCAAGGGAGGGACCCAGTACTTC

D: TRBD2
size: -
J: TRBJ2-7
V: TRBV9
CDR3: CASSREGRYEQYF
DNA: TGTGCCAGCAGCAGGGAGGGCAGGTACGAGCAGTACTTC

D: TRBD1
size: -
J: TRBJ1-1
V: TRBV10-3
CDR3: CAISERDRGNTEAFF
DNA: TGTGCCATCAGTGAACGGGACAGGGGGAACACTGAAGCTTTCTTT

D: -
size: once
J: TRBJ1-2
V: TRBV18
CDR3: CASSATGLDGYTF
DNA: TGTGCCAGCTCAGCAACAGGGTTGGATGGCTACACCTTC

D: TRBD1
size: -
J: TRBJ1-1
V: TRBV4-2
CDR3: CASSRGQGGTEAFF
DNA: TGTGCCAGCAGCCGCGGACAGGGTGGGACTGAAGCTTTCTTT

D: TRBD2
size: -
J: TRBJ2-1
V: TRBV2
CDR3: CASSESGRANEQFF
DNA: TGTGCCAGCAGTGAAAGCGGGAGGGCGAATGAGCAGTTCTTC

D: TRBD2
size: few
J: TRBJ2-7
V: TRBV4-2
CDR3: CASSQEGLAGEQYF
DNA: TGTGCCAGCAGCCAAGAAGGGCTAGCGGGTGAGCAGTACTTC

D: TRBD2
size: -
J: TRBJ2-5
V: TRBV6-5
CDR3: CASSYASGVSETQYF
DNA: TGTGCCAGCAGTTACGCTAGCGGAGTTTCGGAGACCCAGTACTTC

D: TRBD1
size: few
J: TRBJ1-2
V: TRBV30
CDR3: CAWGLGTVDGYTF
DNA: TGTGCCTGGGGCTTAGGGACAGTGGATGGCTACACCTTC

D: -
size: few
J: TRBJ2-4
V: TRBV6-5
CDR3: CASSRPSVSGIQYF
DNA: TGTGCCAGCAGCCGACCGTCGGTCTCGGGCATTCAGTACTTC

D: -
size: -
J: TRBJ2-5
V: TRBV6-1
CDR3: CASSTAGLVGETQYF
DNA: TGTGCCAGCAGTACCGCCGGACTTGTCGGAGAGACCCAGTACTTC

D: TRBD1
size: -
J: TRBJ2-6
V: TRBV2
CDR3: CASRGQGTGANVLTF
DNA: TGTGCCAGCAGAGGACAGGGCACCGGGGCCAACGTCCTGACTTTC

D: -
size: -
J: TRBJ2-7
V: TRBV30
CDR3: CAWTSQGSSYEQYF
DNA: TGTGCCTGGACCTCACAGGGAAGCTCCTACGAGCAGTACTTC

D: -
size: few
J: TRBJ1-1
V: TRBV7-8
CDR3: CASSLQGIMNTEAFF
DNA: TGTGCCAGCAGCTTGCAGGGGATTATGAACACTGAAGCTTTCTTT

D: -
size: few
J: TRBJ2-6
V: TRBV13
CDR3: CASKRMFGANVLTF
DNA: TGTGCCAGCAAGCGGATGTTCGGGGCCAACGTCCTGACTTTC

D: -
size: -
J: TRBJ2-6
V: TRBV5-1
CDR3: CASSLYTGANVLTF
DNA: TGCGCCAGCAGCTTGTACACTGGGGCCAACGTCCTGACTTTC

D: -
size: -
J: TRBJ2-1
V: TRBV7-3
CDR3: CASSLTLGLNTEQFF
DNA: TGTGCCAGCAGCTTAACACTAGGGTTAAACACTGAGCAGTTCTTC

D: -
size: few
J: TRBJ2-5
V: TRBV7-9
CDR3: CASSLLTLQAQYF
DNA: TGTGCCAGCAGCTTATTGACACTCCAGGCCCAGTACTTC

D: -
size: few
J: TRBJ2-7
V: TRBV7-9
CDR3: CASSQRGEQYF
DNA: TGTGCCAGCAGCCAGCGAGGAGAGCAGTACTTC

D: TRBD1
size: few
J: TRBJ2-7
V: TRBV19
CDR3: CASRGQGPYEQYF
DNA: TGTGCCAGTAGGGGACAGGGGCCCTACGAGCAGTACTTC

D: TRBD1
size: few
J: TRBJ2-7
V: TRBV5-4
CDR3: CASSRDRGGEQYF
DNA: TGTGCCAGCAGCAGGGACAGGGGAGGCGAGCAGTACTTC

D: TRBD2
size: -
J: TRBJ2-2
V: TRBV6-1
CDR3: CASSEAKTSGNTGELFF
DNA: TGTGCCAGCAGTGAAGCCAAAACTAGCGGGAACACCGGGGAGCTGTTTTTT

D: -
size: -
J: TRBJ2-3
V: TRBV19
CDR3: CASRLRSLGTDTQYF
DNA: TGTGCCAGTAGGCTTAGGAGTCTGGGCACAGATACGCAGTATTTT

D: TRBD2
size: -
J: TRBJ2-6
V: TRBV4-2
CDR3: CASSQDRIRPSGGSGANVLTF
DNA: TGTGCCAGCAGCCAAGATCGGATTAGGCCTAGCGGAGGCTCTGGGGCCAACGTCCTGACTTTC

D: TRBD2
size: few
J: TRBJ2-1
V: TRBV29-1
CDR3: CSVDRGRIYEQFF
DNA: TGCAGCGTTGACCGCGGGAGGATATATGAGCAGTTCTTC

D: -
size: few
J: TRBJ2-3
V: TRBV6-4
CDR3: CASREMTGTDTQYF
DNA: TGTGCCAGCAGGGAGATGACCGGCACAGATACGCAGTATTTT

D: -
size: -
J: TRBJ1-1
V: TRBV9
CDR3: CASSVAVQGPVAFF
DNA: TGTGCCAGCAGCGTAGCTGTACAGGGCCCGGTGGCTTTCTTT

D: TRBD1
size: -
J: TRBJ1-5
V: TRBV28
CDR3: CASSSRDRGVLWHF
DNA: TGTGCCAGCAGTTCCCGGGACAGAGGGGTTCTTTGGCATTTT

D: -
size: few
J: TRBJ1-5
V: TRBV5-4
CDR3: CASSFDRHQPQHF
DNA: TGTGCCAGCAGCTTTGACAGACATCAGCCCCAGCATTTT

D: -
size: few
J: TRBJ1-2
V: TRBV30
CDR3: CAWSLGSGYGYTF
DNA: TGTGCCTGGAGTTTGGGCAGTGGCTATGGCTACACCTTC